The next 7 T cell receptor beta chains were all read from a single sample in a study of circulating CD8 cells and anti-PD-1 response in melanoma. Four subsets defined by PD-1 and/or TIGIT were sorted from live CD3+CD8+TCRalphabeta+ cells. Using approximately 15 ng of total RNA, TCR libraries were made with the QIAseq Immune Repertoire TCR panel. TCRdb re-derived calls from the reads in MiXCR, one entry per CDR3 protein. The top ten hold under 45% of the sample, which has some 680 distinct CDR3 sequences, roughly 13% seen once. Sequences were derived from CD8+ T cells from PBMCs, sampled at baseline or after one month of anti-PD-1 therapy (not recorded which). The receptors stem from a human donor with melanoma.

By frequency in the sample, this clonotype is medium-sized. V is TRBV20-1 and J is TRBJ2-1; 9 bases map to TRBD2. The CDR3 has 15 residues. Germline V lookup: CDR1 DFQATT, CDR2 SNEGSKA (reference sequence). The V and J ends lost 3 bases and 5 bases, in that order; junction bases with no gene match: 8. CDR3 in DNA: TGCAGTGCTAGGGAACTAGCGGGTAATCACAATGAGCAGTTCTTC. Amino acids: CSARELAGNHNEQFF.

In its sample, this clonotype is large. V is TRBV18 and J is TRBJ2-5, with 7 bases fitting TRBD1. J was trimmed by 2 bases and V by 3 bases; bases with no gene match: 6. CDR3 size: 15 residues. Germline CDR1 KGHSH, CDR2 LQKENI. DNA for the CDR3: TGTGCCAGCTCACCCCGCCAGGGGGTACAAGAGACCCAGTACTTC. This codes for CASSPRQGVQETQYF.

In this sample, this clonotype is medium-sized. The J gene is TRBJ2-7, the V gene TRBV6-2 or TRBV6-3; unclear D gene. This CDR3 has 12 residues. V was cut by 8 bases and J by 7 bases, with 15 bases left in between. Germline CDR1 and CDR2: MNHEY and SVGEGT. CDR3 in amino acids: CASGIAVGEQYF. As DNA, the CDR3 is TGTGCCAGCGGAATTGCAGTAGGGGAGCAGTACTTC.

Relative to its sample, this clonotype is large. This chain joins TRBV5-1 and TRBJ1-5; tentatively, D is TRBD1 (6 bases). CDR3 length: 13 amino acids. In germline, CDR1 is SGHRS, CDR2 YFSETQ. V lost 0 bases and J lost 9, with 10 bases in between. The CDR3 loop reads CASSLEGDRPQHF. CDR3 bases: TGCGCCAGCAGCTTGGAGGGGGATCGGCCCCAGCATTTT.

V and J are TRBV6-5 and TRBJ1-2; TRBD1 matches at 8 bases. The CDR3 is made up of 14 amino acids. V trimming: 6 bases; J trimming: 3 bases; junction bases outside the gene matches: 6. CDR1 is MNHEY, CDR2 SVGAGI, per germline. CDR3 DNA: TGTGCCAGCAGCCCGGACAGGGTTTACTATGGCTACACCTTC. This codes for CASSPDRVYYGYTF.

The chain employs TRBV6-1 and TRBJ2-3, with 7 nucleotides matching TRBD2. Germline lookup yields CDR1 MNHNS and CDR2 SASEGT. The CDR3 loop spans 15 amino acids. The J segment lost 2 bases and the V segment lost 6 bases, leaving 8 bases of the junction unmatched. Here the CDR3 reads CASRLTGTTTDTQYF. The CDR3 DNA reads as TGTGCCAGCAGGCTAACCGGGACTACCACAGATACGCAGTATTTT.

This clonotype occurred a few times. The CDR3 here is CASSAEGQFEAFF. Here the CDR3 DNA reads TGTGCCAGCAGCGCTGAAGGACAGTTTGAAGCTTTCTTT. The genes are TRBV13 and TRBJ1-1, with a tentative D call TRBD1 (6 bases). The ends were cut back, 5 bases at V and 7 bases at J, with 14 bases in the middle. CDR1 is PRHDT and CDR2 is FYEKMQ in the germline V gene (reference sequence). The CDR3 extends over 13 amino acids.